The rows below give T cell receptor beta chains drawn from one sample of a study of PD-L1 blockade in urothelial cancer. The table came from immunoSEQ multiplex PCR; TCRdb's copy has only in-frame clones and leaves some out. The data contain tens of thousands of clones, approximately 90% of them singletons. The sequencing here drew on PBMCs, taken around atezolizumab (anti-PD-L1) treatment. All receptors come from a woman aged 60 to 75 with urothelial cancer. CDR3s include the opening cysteine and the closing phenylalanine or tryptophan. The D gene is left open where the match is weak. The size field is filled for only some rows; it gives once, few, many or a size class.

V gene	clone size	D gene	J gene	CDR3 protein	CDR3 DNA
TRBV4-3	.	TRBD1	TRBJ2-1	CASSQDISSGGYNEQFF	TGCGCCAGCAGCCAAGATATTTCATCAGGGGGCTACAATGAGCAGTTCTTC
TRBV18	.	.	TRBJ1-2	CASSPETADLGYTF	TGTGCCAGCTCTCCAGAGACAGCCGATTTGGGCTACACCTTC
TRBV7-2	.	TRBD2	TRBJ2-7	CASSSSLWVASGLYF	TGTGCCAGCAGCTCATCCCTTTGGGTAGCTAGCGGATTATACTTC
TRBV10-2	.	.	TRBJ1-1	CASSVSGEYDTTEAFF	TGCGCCAGCAGTGTATCGGGGGAATACGATACCACTGAAGCTTTCTTT
TRBV7-3	.	.	TRBJ2-5	CASSSTYQETQYF	TGTGCCAGCAGCTCCACATACCAAGAGACCCAGTACTTC
TRBV5-4	few	.	TRBJ2-3	CASSWHTDTQYF	TGTGCCAGCAGCTGGCACACAGATACGCAGTATTTT
TRBV10-3	.	.	TRBJ2-1	CAISESTTPVEQFF	TGTGCCATCAGTGAGTCCACCACCCCGGTTGAGCAGTTCTTC
TRBV7-9	.	.	TRBJ1-1	CASSHSLSSASPAGAFF	TGTGCCAGCAGTCACTCCCTTAGTTCTGCGTCGCCCGCGGGAGCTTTCTTT
TRBV5-1	.	.	TRBJ1-2	CASSLSQGNYGYTF	TGCGCCAGCAGCTTGTCGCAGGGTAACTATGGCTACACCTTC
TRBV27	once	.	TRBJ1-5	CASSLLGGPGNQPQHF	TGTGCCAGCAGTTTATTGGGGGGTCCGGGCAATCAGCCCCAGCATTTT
TRBV28	.	.	TRBJ1-3	CASSRDMVSGNTIYF	TGTGCCAGCAGTCGGGACATGGTCTCTGGAAACACCATATATTTT
TRBV7-6	few	TRBD2	TRBJ2-1	CASAGRAATYNEQFF	TGTGCCAGCGCTGGGAGGGCGGCCACCTACAATGAGCAGTTCTTC
TRBV18	.	TRBD1	TRBJ1-5	CASSAGTGPFQPQHF	TGTGCCAGCTCAGCCGGGACAGGACCGTTTCAGCCCCAGCATTTT
TRBV28	.	.	TRBJ2-3	CASLGSQGRGTDTQYF	TGTGCCAGCCTTGGGTCGCAGGGTAGGGGCACAGATACGCAGTATTTT
TRBV6-6	.	TRBD1	TRBJ1-6	CASSYAGQGNSPLHF	TGTGCCAGCAGTTACGCGGGACAGGGGAATTCACCCCTCCACTTT
TRBV5-4	.	.	TRBJ1-3	CASSSTDRSGNTIYF	TGTGCCAGCAGCTCCACAGACCGCTCTGGAAACACCATATATTTT
TRBV7-6	.	TRBD1	TRBJ1-1	CASSLEGQPNTEAFF	TGTGCCAGCAGCTTAGAGGGACAGCCGAACACTGAAGCTTTCTTT
TRBV10-2	.	.	TRBJ2-7	CASSGQTYGQYF	TGCGCCAGCAGTGGACAAACGTACGGGCAGTACTTC
TRBV4-1	.	TRBD1	TRBJ2-2	CASSQGQGAFTGELFF	TGCGCCAGCAGCCAAGGACAGGGGGCTTTCACCGGGGAGCTGTTTTTT
TRBV7-2	.	.	TRBJ1-5	CASSSHDSFNQPQHF	TGTGCCAGCAGCTCCCATGACAGTTTCAATCAGCCCCAGCATTTT
TRBV28	.	TRBD1	TRBJ1-4	CASSLAGQGGGEKLFF	TGTGCCAGCAGTTTAGCCGGACAGGGCGGTGGTGAAAAACTGTTTTTT
TRBV6-6	.	.	TRBJ1-2	CASGSQRFYGYTF	TGTGCCAGCGGGAGCCAGCGCTTCTATGGCTACACCTTC
TRBV11-3	.	.	TRBJ2-2	CASSLGGGLFTGELFF	TGTGCCAGCAGCTTAGGGGGCGGCCTATTCACCGGGGAGCTGTTTTTT
TRBV7-7	once	TRBD1	TRBJ2-3	CASSPTGGTDTQYF	TGTGCCAGCAGCCCCACAGGGGGCACAGATACGCAGTATTTT
TRBV5-1	.	.	TRBJ2-1	CASSPDSYNEQFF	TGCGCCAGCAGCCCGGACAGCTACAATGAGCAGTTCTTC
TRBV15	.	.	TRBJ1-3	CATSRGRLAGNTIYF	TGTGCCACCAGCAGAGGCAGGTTGGCAGGAAACACCATATATTTT
TRBV7-3	.	TRBD2	TRBJ2-1	CASSISGGVGEQFF	TGTGCCAGCAGCATAAGCGGGGGGGTTGGGGAGCAGTTCTTC
TRBV11-2	.	TRBD2	TRBJ2-7	CASSLSTSGSHSYEQYF	TGTGCCAGCAGCTTAAGTACTAGCGGGAGTCATTCCTACGAGCAGTACTTC
TRBV5-1	once	.	TRBJ2-7	CASSFAGTGVEEQYF	TGCGCCAGCAGTTTCGCCGGGACGGGGGTGGAAGAGCAGTACTTC
TRBV7-2	.	TRBD1	TRBJ1-2	CASSYGTGPYGYTF	TGTGCCAGCAGCTATGGGACAGGGCCCTATGGCTACACCTTC
TRBV6-5	.	TRBD1	TRBJ1-1	CASSYSTGGRTEAFF	TGTGCCAGCAGTTACTCAACAGGGGGGCGCACTGAAGCTTTCTTT
TRBV15	.	.	TRBJ1-5	CATSREPGIDQPQHF	TGTGCCACCAGCAGAGAGCCAGGGATCGATCAGCCCCAGCATTTT
TRBV6-1	.	.	TRBJ2-2	CASSEVLVSGELFF	TGTGCCAGCAGTGAGGTTCTAGTCTCCGGGGAGCTGTTTTTT
TRBV14	.	.	TRBJ2-7	CASSQGGAVEGYEQYF	TGTGCCAGCAGCCAAGGGGGAGCGGTCGAAGGTTACGAGCAGTACTTC
TRBV19	.	.	TRBJ2-2	CASNAGAHTGELFF	TGTGCCAGTAATGCGGGGGCCCACACCGGGGAGCTGTTTTTT
TRBV7-8	.	TRBD2	TRBJ2-1	CASSLLAGGYYGRNEQFF	TGTGCCAGCAGCTTGCTGGCGGGGGGGTATTACGGCAGAAATGAGCAGTTCTTC
TRBV4-3	.	TRBD1	TRBJ2-1	CASSREGTGVYDEQFF	TGCGCCAGCAGCCGAGAAGGGACAGGGGTCTACGATGAGCAGTTCTTC
TRBV28	.	.	TRBJ2-7	CATTSSYYYEQYF	TGTGCCACCACATCCTCCTACTACTACGAGCAGTACTTC
TRBV14	.	.	TRBJ2-1	CASSQVYNEQFF	TGTGCCAGCAGCCAAGTATACAATGAGCAGTTCTTC
TRBV5-1	.	.	TRBJ2-5	CASSLGAPDGTQYF	TGCGCCAGCAGCCTGGGGGCACCCGATGGGACCCAGTACTTC
TRBV5-1	.	TRBD1	TRBJ2-6	CASSLAGTGSSGANVLTF	TGCGCCAGCAGCTTGGCAGGGACAGGGAGCTCTGGGGCCAACGTCCTGACTTTC
TRBV29-1	.	TRBD1	TRBJ2-7	CSVRTGKYEQYF	TGCAGCGTTAGGACAGGGAAGTACGAGCAGTACTTC
TRBV7-3	.	.	TRBJ1-6	CASSFQSYNSPLHF	TGTGCCAGCAGCTTCCAGTCCTATAATTCACCCCTCCACTTT
TRBV5-6	.	TRBD1	TRBJ1-5	CASSFYDRGGTQPQHF	TGTGCCAGCAGTTTTTACGACAGGGGTGGTACTCAGCCCCAGCATTTT
TRBV19	.	TRBD1	TRBJ2-2	CASISRAGGTGELFF	TGTGCCAGTATATCCCGGGCAGGGGGCACCGGGGAGCTGTTTTTT
TRBV4-3	.	TRBD2	TRBJ2-5	CASSQGLAGGPEPQYF	TGCGCCAGCAGCCAAGGACTAGCGGGAGGTCCGGAGCCCCAGTACTTC
TRBV6-5	medium-sized	.	TRBJ1-2	CASSYSSGFGYTF	TGTGCCAGCAGTTACTCGTCAGGGTTCGGCTACACCTTC
TRBV7-3	.	.	TRBJ2-2	CASRPDTNTGELFF	TGTGCCAGCAGACCCGACACAAACACCGGGGAGCTGTTTTTT